Shown below are 30 T cell receptor beta chains from a single sample sequenced in a study of T-cell memory formation after mild COVID-19. Via MiXCR, TCRdb re-called the 5' RACE reads, giving one row per CDR3 protein. The table has approximately 100,000 distinct CDR3 sequences, 25% seen once. The sample comprised PBMCs or a T cell subset sorted from them (not recorded which). The receptors shown here come from a man aged 18 to 30 who had mild COVID-19 (a few samples of this study predate the infection). Cell type and time point are not known.

V gene TRBV7-9 combines with J gene TRBJ2-1; 8 bases agree with TRBD2. This CDR3 is built from 15 residues. With 8 bases clipped from V and 2 bases from J, the junction kept 8 bases outside the gene matches. The germline V gene has CDR1 SEHNR and CDR2 FQNEAQ (reference sequence). The CDR3 DNA reads as TGTGCCAGCGACGGGGCGGGGGGCCCCTACAATGAGCAGTTCTTC. This encodes CASDGAGGPYNEQFF. The full variable domain, in which reference TRBV7-9 and TRBJ2-1 provide the parts outside the CDR3, is DTGVSQNPRHKITKRGQNVTFRCDPISEHNRLYWYRQTLGQGPEFLTYFQNEAQLEKSRLLSDRFSAERPKGSFSTLEIQRTEQGDSAMYLCASDGAGGPYNEQFFGPGTRLTVL.

The chain couples TRBV6-2 or TRBV6-3 to TRBJ1-6; unclear D gene. In germline, CDR1 is MNHEY, CDR2 SVGEGT. V lost 0 bases, J lost 0 bases, and 12 bases lay in between. The CDR3 has 18 residues. The CDR3 sequence: CASSYSVPRNSYNSPLHF. The CDR3 nucleotides are TGTGCCAGCAGTTACTCGGTGCCCCGGAACTCCTATAATTCACCCCTCCACTTT.

This clonotype was found a few times. The chain carries TRBV9 and TRBJ2-2; D remains ambiguous. V lost 3 bases, J lost 6 bases, and 3 bases lay in between. Germline V gives CDR1 SGDLS, CDR2 YYNGEE. This CDR3 region has 11 residues. The chain's CDR3 is CASSDPGELFF. In nucleotides, the CDR3 is TGTGCCAGCAGCGATCCCGGGGAGCTGTTTTTT.

The chain recombines TRBV7-9 with TRBJ2-5; D gene unclear. V lost 7 bases and J lost 2, with 11 bases in between. The CDR3 has 13 residues. CDR1 and CDR2 (germline): SEHNR, FQNEAQ (reference sequence). The CDR3 is CASKASFQETQYF. The DNA for the CDR3 is TGTGCCAGCAAGGCATCCTTTCAAGAGACCCAGTACTTC. The variable domain in full, completed from reference TRBV7-9 and TRBJ2-5, reads DTGVSQNPRHKITKRGQNVTFRCDPISEHNRLYWYRQTLGQGPEFLTYFQNEAQLEKSRLLSDRFSAERPKGSFSTLEIQRTEQGDSAMYLCASKASFQETQYFGPGTRLLVL.

This clonotype was counted only a few times. V usage is TRBV7-9 and J usage is TRBJ1-1; TRBD1 matches 7 bases. The germline V gene encodes CDR1 SEHNR and CDR2 FQNEAQ (reference sequence). The CDR3 totals 11 residues. V lost 6 bases, J lost 7 bases, and 2 bases stayed unmatched. The CDR3 spells CASSYRGEAFF. The CDR3 nucleotides read TGTGCCAGCAGTTACAGGGGTGAAGCTTTCTTT.

The chain employs TRBV11-1 and TRBJ2-1, with 11 bases that match TRBD2. This CDR3 region has 14 residues. V trimming: 5 bases; J trimming: 9 bases; junction bases outside the gene matches: 6. CDR1 is SGHAT, CDR2 FQDESV, per germline (reference sequence). The CDR3 here is CASSLTSGSVEQFF. In DNA, the CDR3 is TGTGCCAGCAGCCTTACTAGCGGGAGTGTTGAGCAGTTCTTC.

This clonotype has more than one count but fewer than ten. V usage is TRBV5-1 and J usage is TRBJ1-6; 10 bases fit TRBD1. Per germline, CDR1 SGHRS and CDR2 YFSETQ. V trimming: 3 bases; J trimming: 10 bases; junction bases outside the gene matches: 4. The CDR3 contains 14 residues. As DNA, the CDR3 is TGCGCCAGCAGCTCAGGGACAGGGGTCTCACCCCTCCACTTT. It yields the protein CASSSGTGVSPLHF.

Here the CDR3 reads CASSYSPSPAYEQYF. The CDR3 DNA is TGTGCCAGCAGTTACTCACCCTCCCCGGCCTACGAGCAGTACTTC. V usage is TRBV6-5 and J usage is TRBJ2-7; D unclear. The germline V gene encodes CDR1 MNHEY and CDR2 SVGAGI. V lost 0 bases to trimming and J lost 2 bases, with 11 bases between them. The CDR3 runs to 15 residues.

The V and J genes are TRBV9 and TRBJ2-2, with TRBD2 identical over 14 bases. The CDR3 contains 18 residues. Losses at the gene ends were 1 base for V and 3 bases for J; bases not matched to a gene: 5. Germline V gene data show CDR1 as SGDLS and CDR2 as YYNGEE. CDR3 DNA sequence: TGTGCCAGCAGCGTAAGACTAGCGGGGGGGCCGTACACCGGGGAGCTGTTTTTT. This encodes CASSVRLAGGPYTGELFF.

The chain uses TRBV5-1 and TRBJ2-7; D not resolved. Germline V gene lookup returns CDR1 SGHRS and CDR2 YFSETQ. V shed 2 bases and J shed 1 base, with 13 bases lying between them. This CDR3 comprises 15 residues. CDR3: CASSFDPSLSYEQYV. The CDR3 DNA follows: TGCGCCAGCAGCTTCGACCCCTCGCTTTCCTACGAGCAGTACGTC.

The chain links TRBV4-1 to TRBJ1-1; D is possibly TRBD1 (6 bases). CDR1 is MGHRA and CDR2 is YSYEKL in the germline V gene. Trimming took off 4 bases at V and 5 bases at J, with 23 bases between the two ends. The CDR3 consists of 17 residues. The CDR3 DNA follows: TGCGCCAGCAGCCCAGATCCTTTCGGGGAGGGGGGTACTGAAGCTTTCTTT. Protein sequence: CASSPDPFGEGGTEAFF.

This chain links TRBV5-1 with TRBJ1-2; 12 positions match TRBD1. V dropped 2 bases and J dropped 4; count of bases not matched to a gene: 6. The CDR3 has 16 residues. The germline V gene has CDR1 SGHRS and CDR2 YFSETQ. CDR3 amino acids: CASSLTGTGGSYGYTF. The CDR3 DNA is TGCGCCAGCAGCTTAACCGGGACAGGGGGCAGCTATGGCTACACCTTC.

This clonotype was recorded a few times. This chain links TRBV27 with TRBJ2-7, with 8 bases that match TRBD1. The V gene's germline CDR1 is MNHEY and CDR2 SMNVEV (reference sequence). CDR3 length: 13 residues. With 4 bases clipped from V and 3 bases from J, the junction kept 2 bases outside the gene matches. CDR3: CASSYGQGYEQYV. CDR3 nucleotides: TGTGCCAGCAGTTATGGACAGGGCTACGAGCAGTACGTC.

This clonotype was recorded a few times. This sequence joins TRBV12-3 or TRBV12-4 and TRBJ2-7; no clear D gene. The CDR3 is 12 residues long. Trimming removed 5 bases at V and 2 bases at J, with 7 bases between. The CDR3 sequence is CASSNQAYEQYF. CDR3 bases: TGTGCCAGCAGTAACCAAGCCTACGAGCAGTACTTC.

There are many counts of this clonotype. J is TRBJ2-1 and V is TRBV27, with 7 bases fitting TRBD1. This CDR3 has 15 amino acids. Germline V gene data show CDR1 as MNHEY and CDR2 as SMNVEV (reference sequence). Trimming cost V 2 bases and J 5 bases; bases outside gene matches: 6. CDR3 nucleotides: TGTGCCAGCAGTTTAAATTGGGACAGAAACAATGAGCAGTTCTTC. As protein: CASSLNWDRNNEQFF.

A few counts support this clonotype. The V gene is TRBV5-5, the J gene TRBJ2-7; tentative D call: TRBD2 (5 bases). The V end lost 4 bases, the J end lost 4 bases, and 15 bases lay between the germline ends. CDR3 length equals 14 residues. Germline CDR1 SGHKS, CDR2 YYEKEE (reference sequence). As DNA, the CDR3 is TGTGCCAGCAGCCGCTATCCAGAGGGATACGAGCAGTACGTC. It translates to CASSRYPEGYEQYV.

The chain is built from TRBV28 and TRBJ2-7, with D maybe TRBD1 (6 bases). V lost 5 bases and J 4 bases, leaving 15 bases between the germline ends. This CDR3 region has 14 residues. Germline lookup yields CDR1 MDHEN and CDR2 SYDVKM. This CDR3 reads CASSQRTAPYEQYV. CDR3 DNA: TGTGCCAGCAGTCAAAGGACAGCTCCTTACGAGCAGTACGTC.

This clonotype has just a few counts. J is TRBJ2-7 and V is TRBV6-5, with 8 positions matching TRBD1. The germline CDR1 and CDR2 sequences are MNHEY and SVGAGI. CDR3 length equals 12 residues. V gave up 6 bases and J gave up 6 bases; unmatched junction bases: 4. This CDR3 reads CASRPGTGEQYF. The CDR3 nucleotides read TGTGCCAGCAGACCCGGGACAGGCGAGCAGTACTTC.

This clonotype has only a few counts. The V and J genes are TRBV12-3 or TRBV12-4 and TRBJ2-2; D gene ambiguous. V gave up 1 base and J gave up 3 bases, with 0 bases separating them. This CDR3 is 12 amino acids long. For the CDR3, the DNA is TGTGCCAGCAGTTTAGACACCGGGGAGCTGTTTTTT. It encodes CASSLDTGELFF.

The chain employs TRBV4-3 and TRBJ1-6; D uncertain. Trimming stripped 0 bases from V and 0 bases from J, with 9 bases between. The CDR3 extends over 17 amino acids. Germline assignment: CDR1 LGHNA and CDR2 YSLEER. The CDR3 DNA is TGCGCCAGCAGCCAAGATTTGTCCTCCTCCTATAATTCACCCCTCCACTTT. This translates into CASSQDLSSSYNSPLHF.

This sequence joins TRBV29-1 and TRBJ2-4, with TRBD2 matching 7 bases. Germline V gene sequence: CDR1 SQVTM, CDR2 ANQGSEA. The ends lost 3 bases at V and 0 bases at J; junction bases unmatched: 8. This CDR3 is 16 amino acids long. The CDR3 spells CSVDLAGILAKNIQYF. CDR3 nucleotide sequence: TGCAGCGTTGATTTAGCGGGTATACTAGCCAAAAACATTCAGTACTTC. Filled out from reference TRBV29-1 and TRBJ2-4, the complete variable domain reads SAVISQKPSRDICQRGTSLTIQCQVDSQVTMMFWYRQQPGQSLTLIATANQGSEATYESGFVIDKFPISRPNLTFSTLTVSNMSPEDSSIYLCSVDLAGILAKNIQYFGAGTRLSVL.

The gene calls are TRBV20-1 and TRBJ2-5, with 7 nucleotides matching TRBD2. V was pared by 3 bases and J by 7 bases, with 11 bases of the junction left unmatched. Germline V CDR1 and CDR2: DFQATT, SNEGSKA (reference sequence). The CDR3 totals 14 residues. In DNA, the CDR3 is TGCAGTGCTAGTTGGGAGGGGCTAGCGGTGACCCAGTACTTC. Translation: CSASWEGLAVTQYF.

The rearrangement uses TRBV28 and TRBJ1-5, with a possible D match to TRBD1 (5 bases). Germline-derived CDR1 and CDR2 are MDHEN and SYDVKM. Deletions cut 3 bases from V and 6 bases from J, with 12 bases between. This CDR3 has 14 amino acids. The CDR3 nucleotides read TGTGCCAGCAGTTTCAGGGTATCTAGTCAGCCCCAGCATTTT. Protein product: CASSFRVSSQPQHF.

The chain carries TRBV5-6 and TRBJ2-5; D gene unclear. Deletions cut 0 bases from V and 1 base from J, with 4 bases between. The CDR3 spans 13 residues. Germline lookup yields CDR1 SGHDT and CDR2 YYEEEE. In DNA form, the CDR3 reads TGTGCCAGCAGCTTGGGAACCCAAGAGACCCAGTACTTC. It yields the protein CASSLGTQETQYF.

Many counts were recorded for this clonotype. This chain links TRBV19 with TRBJ2-7, with 7 bases fitting TRBD1. Germline V gene lookup returns CDR1 LNHDA and CDR2 SQIVND (reference sequence). The CDR3 totals 18 residues. Trimming at V came to 0 bases and at J to 0 bases, leaving 11 bases not matched to a gene. The CDR3: CASSIDRGCRDSSYEQYV. In DNA form, the CDR3 reads TGTGCCAGTAGTATAGATCGAGGATGTCGGGACAGCTCCTACGAGCAGTACGTC.

In its sample, this clonotype was seen a few times. The chain carries TRBV25-1 and TRBJ2-5; D gene uncertain. There are 11 residues in the CDR3. Germline V lookup: CDR1 MGHDK, CDR2 SYGVNS. Trimming removed 2 bases at V and 5 bases at J, with 3 bases between. This CDR3 reads CASSEGETQYF. CDR3 nucleotide sequence: TGTGCCAGCAGTGAAGGGGAGACCCAGTACTTC.

The rearrangement uses TRBV20-1 and TRBJ2-7; a weak D match, TRBD2 (7 bases). V lost 2 bases and J 3 bases, leaving 26 bases between the germline ends. Germline V gives CDR1 DFQATT, CDR2 SNEGSKA (reference sequence). This CDR3 comprises 18 residues. The CDR3 nucleotides read TGCAGTGCTAGATTTAGGCGTGTTGGCGGGGGCCCATACTACGAGCAGTACGTC. It specifies CSARFRRVGGGPYYEQYV.

The rearrangement joins TRBV20-1 to TRBJ2-5; D is perhaps TRBD1 or TRBD2 (5 bases each). Per the germline V gene, CDR1 is DFQATT and CDR2 is SNEGSKA (reference sequence). Trimming left V 3 bases short and J 4 bases short, with 12 bases between. The CDR3 contains 13 residues. CDR3 nucleotides: TGCAGTGCTAGTTGGGGCGCGGGAGAGACCCAGTACTTC. Translation gives CSASWGAGETQYF.

In its sample, this clonotype was seen a few times. The DNA for the CDR3 is TGTGCCAGCTATGGCGGTGGCAATCAGCCCCAGCATTTT. Protein: CASYGGGNQPQHF. V gene TRBV6-2 or TRBV6-3 combines with J gene TRBJ1-5; no firm D call. The CDR3 runs to 13 residues. Germline V gene lookup returns CDR1 MNHEY and CDR2 SVGEGT. V shed 8 bases and J shed 2 bases, with 10 bases lying between them.

This clonotype was counted only a few times. The V call is TRBV4-3, the J call TRBJ2-7; 9 bases map to TRBD1. V shed 4 bases and J 3 bases; nucleotides not matched to a gene: 7. The germline CDR1 and CDR2 sequences are LGHNA and YSLEER. The CDR3 has 15 amino acids. The CDR3 bases are TGCGCCAGCAGCCCTGGGACAGGGACAATCTACGAGCAGTACTTC. It yields the protein CASSPGTGTIYEQYF.